This T cell receptor (beta chain) was recovered during a study of T cells after yellow fever vaccination. Turning to the study itself: Fractions containing few cells were prepared with SMART-Seq v4 Ultra Low Input. General study results and limits: On re-exposure, the response was weaker but peaked faster, at day 5 versus 15. Clones from primary vaccination mostly reappeared after the booster (over 95% CD4, around 90% CD8).

A process of 5'RACE template switching, which added a universal primer site and UMIs, was used to make TCR cDNA. TCRdb reprocessed the 5' RACE reads with MiXCR, giving one entry per CDR3 protein. In the table there are some 300,000 distinct CDR3 sequences, approximately 8% of which are singletons. Trimming shortened V by 6 bases and J by 3 bases, and 26 bases separated the two germline ends. The CDR3 is 19 amino acids. The germline gives CDR1 MNHEY, CDR2 SMNVEV (reference sequence). Ten or more counts support this clonotype. The target antigen is unknown. The material was CD4+ T cells sorted from PBMCs, obtained 5 days after the yellow fever booster vaccination. The rearrangement uses TRBV27 and TRBJ1-4, with a tentative D call TRBD1 (6 bases). The clonotype comes from a man between 18 and 29 years old who received the YFV17D yellow fever vaccine. The DNA of the CDR3 is TGTGCCAGCAGCTCGAATCCAAACAGGGCCCTCCTTTCTAATGAAAAACTGTTTTTT. Residues: CASSSNPNRALLSNEKLFF.